One sample yielded the 4 T cell receptor beta chains listed below, sequenced in a study of graft-versus-host responses after intestinal transplantation. Assay used: immunoSEQ multiplex PCR; TCRdb lists only in-frame clones, some missing. The sample holds fewer than 45,000 clones, roughly 90% seen once. Sequenced material: PBMCs, taken 524 days after transplant. Every receptor here comes from a human patient who received an intestinal transplant, so some T cells may come from the graft donor.

This clone was seen just once. The CDR3 loop is CASSEALWGGVGGQPQHF. CDR3 coding DNA: TGTGCCAGCAGTGAAGCGCTTTGGGGGGGGGTTGGTGGTCAGCCCCAGCATTTT. The chain couples TRBV6-1 to TRBJ1-5, with D possibly TRBD1 on 5 matching bases. The length of the CDR3 is 18 residues. Looked up from germline, CDR1 is MNHNS and CDR2 is SASEGT. V was shortened by 0 bases and J by 6 bases, with 21 bases between the two germline ends.

This clone showed up just a few times. This chain joins TRBV27 and TRBJ2-7; 8 bases map to TRBD1. Looked up from germline, CDR1 is MNHEY and CDR2 is SMNVEV (reference sequence). V shed 5 bases and J 2 bases; nucleotides not matched to a gene: 11. CDR3 length: 16 residues. CDR3 in DNA: TGTGCCAGCAGTACCTCCGGACAGGGAGGTACCTACGAGCAGTACTTC. It encodes CASSTSGQGGTYEQYF.

The chain has TRBV5-8 and TRBJ2-3; 7 nucleotides match TRBD2. V lost 4 bases and J lost 7; bases outside the gene matches: 3. This CDR3 is 12 amino acids long. The germline gives CDR1 SGHTS, CDR2 YDEGEE. CDR3 nucleotides: TGTGCCAGCAGCCCGACTAGCCATACGCAGTATTTT. Translating gives CASSPTSHTQYF.

The chain is built from TRBV27 and TRBJ2-1; TRBD2 matches 12 bases. Trimming at V came to 6 bases and at J to 6 bases, leaving 3 bases not matched to a gene. Germline V lookup: CDR1 MNHEY, CDR2 SMNVEV (reference sequence). CDR3 length equals 14 residues. CDR3 coding DNA: TGTGCCAGCAGCGGACTAGCGGGAAGCAATGAGCAGTTCTTC. This encodes CASSGLAGSNEQFF.